Here is one T cell receptor beta chain with its context. Produced via immunoSEQ multiplex PCR; TCRdb's table is partial and in-frame only. The sample has 550,000 to 800,000 clones; approximately 83% are singletons. The entry originates in a study of shared T cell receptors in the human thymus. The V segment lost 5 bases and the J segment 2 bases; nucleotides outside the gene matches: 3. The CDR3 length is 13 residues. The germline gives CDR1 SGHRS, CDR2 YFSETQ. Another study also made use of these data, one on human thymus T cells. Turning to that study: The people who donated were healthy Finnish babies having corrective surgery for congenital heart defects. Thymus specimens were resections from corrective heart surgery. Biased V and J segment usage appeared in thymus and peripheral blood. Reports from related research described highly overlapping thymic repertoires among unrelated individuals.

The sample consisted of thymocytes. This sequence originates from a girl in the first two years of life with a congenital heart defect. The V and J genes are TRBV5-1 and TRBJ1-2; 7 positions agree with TRBD1. CDR3 in amino acids: CASRSQGNYGYTF. Written as DNA, the CDR3 is TGCGCCAGCAGATCACAGGGGAACTATGGCTACACCTTC.